Listed below are T cell receptor beta chains from one sample, sequenced in a study of glioma-infiltrating T cells after dendritic cell vaccination. Sequencing used immunoSEQ multiplex PCR; TCRdb keeps in-frame clones, though not all of them. The sample includes approximately 90,000 clones, under 90% of them seen just once. This material consisted of blood, taken before dendritic cell vaccination. Receptor source: a human donor with glioblastoma. Both conserved end residues are part of each CDR3. The D gene is left open where the match is weak. Clone size is stated in some rows and not others, as once, few, many or a class when expanded.

D,V,size,J,DNA,CDR3
TRBD2,TRBV7-3,.,TRBJ2-1,TGTGCCAGCAGCCCACCGGGACTAGCGGAAACCAATGAGCAGTTCTTC,CASSPPGLAETNEQFF
.,TRBV7-9,.,TRBJ2-2,TGTGCCAGCAGTGAGGACACCGGGGAGCTGTTTTTT,CASSEDTGELFF
.,TRBV2,few,TRBJ1-5,TGTGCCAGCAGCGACAGTAAGGGCATGGGCAATCAGCCCCAGCATTTT,CASSDSKGMGNQPQHF
TRBD1,TRBV9,.,TRBJ1-5,TGTGCCAGCAGCGTACAGGGGGCGGATAATCAGCCCCAGCATTTT,CASSVQGADNQPQHF
.,TRBV5-1,.,TRBJ2-7,TGCGCCAGCAGCTTGACTACAGGGACCGAGCAGTACTTC,CASSLTTGTEQYF
TRBD1,TRBV2,few,TRBJ1-5,TGTGCCAGCAGTTCGACAGGGGGTTTGGCTCAGCCCCAGCATTTT,CASSSTGGLAQPQHF
TRBD2,TRBV9,once,TRBJ2-1,TGTGCCAGCAGCATACTAGCGGAAACCTACAATGAGCAGTTCTTC,CASSILAETYNEQFF
.,TRBV5-1,.,TRBJ2-3,TGCGCCAGCAGCGGCATGGGCCGAGAAGATACGCAGTATTTT,CASSGMGREDTQYF
.,TRBV4-1,.,TRBJ2-7,TGCGCCAGCAGCCAAGAGGGAGCCGCCCTCTACGAGCAGTACTTC,CASSQEGAALYEQYF
TRBD2,TRBV4-2,.,TRBJ2-2,TGTGCCAGCAGCCAACTACTACTGGGACTAGCGGGAGTCCCTTCTATGAACACCGGGGAGCTGTTTTTT,CASSQLLLGLAGVPSMNTGELFF
.,TRBV5-4,once,TRBJ1-1,TGTGCCAGCAGCTCATCCAATATACAGAACACTGAAGCTTTCTTT,CASSSSNIQNTEAFF
TRBD1,TRBV10-1,once,TRBJ2-7,TGCGCCAGCAGTGGGGGACAGGGAGCCTACGAGCAGTACTTC,CASSGGQGAYEQYF
TRBD2,TRBV4-3,.,TRBJ2-2,TGCGCCAGCAGCCAAGAGAAAACTAGCGGATTAAACACCGGGGAGCTGTTTTTT,CASSQEKTSGLNTGELFF
.,TRBV7-8,.,TRBJ2-7,TGTGCCTGGACACAGGGTAACGAGCAGTACTTC,CAWTQGNEQYF
.,TRBV19,once,TRBJ2-1,TGTGCCAGTAGTATCGCAGGGAATATCTATGAGCAGTTCTTC,CASSIAGNIYEQFF
TRBD1,TRBV7-7,.,TRBJ2-1,TGTGCCAGCAGCTTAGCGATCGCGGGACAGGGCGGGAGTGAGCAGTTCTTC,CASSLAIAGQGGSEQFF
.,TRBV27,.,TRBJ1-1,TGTGCCAGCAGTTCGGTATCACACACTGAAGCTTTCTTT,CASSSVSHTEAFF
.,TRBV7-9,.,TRBJ1-5,TGTGCCAGCAGCTTAGTGGGAGGCTTCAATCAGCCCCAGCATTTT,CASSLVGGFNQPQHF
TRBD1,TRBV29-1,.,TRBJ2-7,TGCAGCGTGTCGACAGGGGGGGACTACGAGCAGTACTTC,CSVSTGGDYEQYF
.,TRBV5-4,.,TRBJ1-2,TGTGCCAGCAGCTGGAAAGGACAGAGCTTCTATGGCTACACCTTC,CASSWKGQSFYGYTF
TRBD2,TRBV7-2,once,TRBJ2-1,TGTGCCAGCAGGGCTATGGGACTAGCGGAAACCTCCTACAATGAGCAGTTCTTC,CASRAMGLAETSYNEQFF
.,TRBV7-8,once,TRBJ2-7,TGTGCCAGCAGCTCCTCGGGTCCGGGGAAATACGAGCAGTACTTC,CASSSSGPGKYEQYF
TRBD2,TRBV5-4,.,TRBJ2-7,TGTGCCAGCAGGTCTGGCCTAGCGGGGGGGACCTACGAGCAGTACTTC,CASRSGLAGGTYEQYF
TRBD1,TRBV13,.,TRBJ1-2,TGTGCCAGCACCGGAGGGACAGGGGAATATGGCTACACCTTC,CASTGGTGEYGYTF
TRBD2,TRBV4-3,.,TRBJ2-1,TGCGCCAGCAGCCCGCGACTAGCGGGAGGCAATGAGCAGTTCTTC,CASSPRLAGGNEQFF
TRBD1,TRBV6-1,.,TRBJ2-4,TGTGCCAGCACCACAGGACAGGGAAACATTCAGTACTTC,CASTTGQGNIQYF
.,TRBV9,.,TRBJ2-5,TGTGCCAGCAGCCCGCGAGGGGGGGTCCGGGGAGAGACCCAGTACTTC,CASSPRGGVRGETQYF
.,TRBV27,.,TRBJ2-7,TGTGCCAGCAGCCCGGGATCGGGGGGCGGGTACGAGCAGTACTTC,CASSPGSGGGYEQYF
TRBD2,TRBV5-1,once,TRBJ2-3,TGCGCCAGTTCAGCGGGAACGGTGGGCACAGATACGCAGTATTTT,CASSAGTVGTDTQYF
.,TRBV7-2,.,TRBJ2-6,TGTGCCAGCAGCTTTGTACACTCTGGGGCCAACGTCCTGACTTTC,CASSFVHSGANVLTF
TRBD2,TRBV2,few,TRBJ2-7,TGTGCCAGCAATGGGCTAGCGGGAGGGAACCCCTACGAGCAGTACTTC,CASNGLAGGNPYEQYF
TRBD2,TRBV18,.,TRBJ2-1,TGTGCCAGCTCCCCACTAGCGGGAGGGTCGAATGAGCAGTTCTTC,CASSPLAGGSNEQFF
.,TRBV27,once,TRBJ1-2,TGTGCCAGCAGTCCAGGAGCGGCAGAAGGCTATGGCTACACCTTC,CASSPGAAEGYGYTF
.,TRBV4-1,.,TRBJ1-1,TGCGCCAGCAGCCCCCAAAGAGGGGGCACTGAAGCTTTCTTT,CASSPQRGGTEAFF
.,TRBV7-3,.,TRBJ1-1,TGTGCCAGCAGTCTACAGGGGAACACTGAAGCTTTCTTT,CASSLQGNTEAFF
.,TRBV19,.,TRBJ2-5,TGTGCCAGTAGTGCGGCGCCTATTGAGACCCAGTACTTC,CASSAAPIETQYF
.,TRBV29-1,.,TRBJ2-7,TGCAGCGTTGATAAAGTTGGGGGGTCCTACGAGCAGTACTTC,CSVDKVGGSYEQYF
.,TRBV5-4,once,TRBJ2-7,TGTGCCAGCAGCCCCTCGGGCGGGGATTCCTACGAGCAGTACTTC,CASSPSGGDSYEQYF
TRBD1,TRBV29-1,.,TRBJ1-2,TGCAGCGTTGTCGGGACAGGCTATGGCTACACCTTC,CSVVGTGYGYTF
.,TRBV9,.,TRBJ2-1,TGTGCCAGCAGCGTAGGTTGGGAGGGGGACAATGAGCAGTTCTTC,CASSVGWEGDNEQFF
TRBD2,TRBV27,.,TRBJ2-7,TGTGCCAGCAGTTTCGGGGGGGCATCGTACGAGCAGTACTTC,CASSFGGASYEQYF
.,TRBV6-1,once,TRBJ2-5,TGTGCCAGCAGTGAAATTCCGAACCTACAAGAGACCCAGTACTTC,CASSEIPNLQETQYF
TRBD2,TRBV9,.,TRBJ2-2,TGTGCCAGCAGCTCGCGGACTAGTCCCGGGGAGCTGTTTTTT,CASSSRTSPGELFF
TRBD1,TRBV15,.,TRBJ1-5,TGTGCCACCAGCAGGGGGACAGTGAATCAGCCCCAGCATTTT,CATSRGTVNQPQHF
TRBD1,TRBV5-6,.,TRBJ1-2,TGTGCCAGCAGCTACCGACAGGGCCTACCATATAACTATGGCTACACCTTC,CASSYRQGLPYNYGYTF
.,TRBV5-1,.,TRBJ1-2,TGCGCCAGCAGCTTGGCGGGTGGCTACACCTTC,CASSLAGGYTF
TRBD2,TRBV27,.,TRBJ2-5,TGTGCCAGCAGTGAATTAGCGGGGGTAACCCAGTACTTC,CASSELAGVTQYF
.,TRBV7-9,.,TRBJ2-7,TGTGCCAGCAGCCCTTCGACAGTCTCCTACGAGCAGTACTTC,CASSPSTVSYEQYF
TRBD1,TRBV10-2,.,TRBJ1-2,TGCGCCAGCAGACCACAGGGGGCAAACTATGGCTACACCTTC,CASRPQGANYGYTF
TRBD1,TRBV19,.,TRBJ1-2,TGTGCCAGTAGTTTAGACAGGGTCTATGGCTACACCTTC,CASSLDRVYGYTF
TRBD1,TRBV28,.,TRBJ1-2,TGTGCCAGCAGTCACGACAGGGGTGGCTACACCTTC,CASSHDRGGYTF
.,TRBV4-1,.,TRBJ1-5,TGCGCCAGCAGCCAACAGGTTTATAGCAATCAGCCCCAGCATTTT,CASSQQVYSNQPQHF
.,TRBV6-6,.,TRBJ1-5,TGTGCCAGCAACCTGGACAGTTCCAATCAGCCCCAGCATTTT,CASNLDSSNQPQHF
TRBD2,TRBV7-2,.,TRBJ2-3,TGTGCCAGCAGCTCGCTAGCGGGAGGGGCAGATACGCAGTATTTT,CASSSLAGGADTQYF
TRBD1,TRBV30,.,TRBJ1-1,TGTGCCTGGAGTGTAAGGGCGGCAGGGGGCCAAGCTTTCTTT,CAWSVRAAGGQAFF
TRBD1,TRBV5-6,.,TRBJ1-5,TGTGCCAGCAGCTACCGACAGGGGCGCAATCAGCCCCAGCATTTT,CASSYRQGRNQPQHF
.,TRBV6-1,once,TRBJ2-3,TGTGCCAGCAGAGCTTCAGATACGCAGTATTTT,CASRASDTQYF
.,TRBV5-1,.,TRBJ1-6,TGCGCCAGCAGCTTGGAGCAGGGAAGCTCCTATAATTCACCCCTCCACTTT,CASSLEQGSSYNSPLHF
TRBD1,TRBV5-1,few,TRBJ1-4,TGCGCCAGCAGCTTGAAGGGACAGGCTGGAGGTTATGAAAAACTGTTTTTT,CASSLKGQAGGYEKLFF
.,TRBV18,.,TRBJ2-3,TGTGCCAGCTCACTGGACACCATCACAGATACGCAGTATTTT,CASSLDTITDTQYF